This T cell receptor (beta chain) came from a study of human T cells and chemical hapten exposure. Study summary: On the upper back, patch tests were applied with 0.01% DPC and read at 6 days.

Time point denoted: patch test 1, 2 weeks after DPC sensitization. Treatment of the sample: therapeutic diphenylcyclopropenone sensitization with weekly scalp DPC. The V gene's germline CDR1 is SGHTA and CDR2 FQGNSA. The CDR3 runs to 14 residues. V lost 5 bases, J lost 8 bases, and 17 bases lay in between. TCRdb passed the RACE reads through MiXCR, listing each CDR3 protein once. The sample records around 300,000 distinct CDR3 sequences, around 7% being singletons. The TCR sequence derives from a young woman with alopecia areata. Some clones in this sample may be carry-over from other donors' samples. The starting material was whole blood, obtained in connection with sensitization to the hapten diphenylcyclopropenone (DPC). The chain combines TRBV7-2 with TRBJ2-3; D gene uncertain. This CDR3 is CASSREDGAFTQYF. The CDR3 DNA follows: TGTGCCAGCAGCCGAGAGGACGGAGCCTTTACGCAGTATTTT.